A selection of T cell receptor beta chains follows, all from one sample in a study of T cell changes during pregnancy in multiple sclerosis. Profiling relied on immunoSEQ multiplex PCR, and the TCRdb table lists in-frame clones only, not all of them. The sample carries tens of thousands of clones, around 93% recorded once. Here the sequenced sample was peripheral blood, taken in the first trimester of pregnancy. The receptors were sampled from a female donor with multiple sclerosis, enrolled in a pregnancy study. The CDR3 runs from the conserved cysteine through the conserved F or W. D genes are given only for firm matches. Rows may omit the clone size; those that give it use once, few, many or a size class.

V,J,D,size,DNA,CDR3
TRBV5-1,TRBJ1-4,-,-,TGCGCCAGCAGCTTAGGAGACAGTAATGAAAAACTGTTTTTT,CASSLGDSNEKLFF
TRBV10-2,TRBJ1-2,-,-,TGCGCCAGCAGGCCCGAGGTCCTCTATTCCAATGGCTACACCTTC,CASRPEVLYSNGYTF
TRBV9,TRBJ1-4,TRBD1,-,TGTGCCAGCAGCCCCGGGACAGGCAGCGAAAAACTGTTTTTT,CASSPGTGSEKLFF
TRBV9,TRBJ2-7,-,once,TGTGCCAGCAGCGTAGCTACCTCAACCCACGAGCAGTACTTC,CASSVATSTHEQYF
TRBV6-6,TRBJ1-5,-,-,TGTGCCAGCAGTTACTTACAGGGTCAGCCCCAGCATTTT,CASSYLQGQPQHF
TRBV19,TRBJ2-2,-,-,TGTGCCAGTATTCAACTAGGGCGGCCGAACACCGGGGAGCTGTTTTTT,CASIQLGRPNTGELFF
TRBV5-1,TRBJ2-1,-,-,TGCGCCAGCAGCTGGGGGACAAATTACAATGAGCAGTTCTTC,CASSWGTNYNEQFF
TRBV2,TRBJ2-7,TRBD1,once,TGTGCCAGCAGCCGCGGACAGGGCTACGAGCAGTACTTC,CASSRGQGYEQYF
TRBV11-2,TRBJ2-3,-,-,TGTGCCAGCAGCTTGTATAGCACAGATACGCAGTATTTT,CASSLYSTDTQYF
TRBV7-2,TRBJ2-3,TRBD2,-,TGTGCCAGCAGCTCCCCGCCGGGCGGGGGAAGCACAGATACGCAGTATTTT,CASSSPPGGGSTDTQYF
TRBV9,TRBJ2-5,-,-,TGTGCCAGCAGCCTCGGGACTCGGGGGACCCAGTACTTC,CASSLGTRGTQYF
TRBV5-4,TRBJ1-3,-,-,TGTGCCAGCAGCTCAGATCTTCCGGGAGTCGGCTCTGGAAACACCATATATTTT,CASSSDLPGVGSGNTIYF
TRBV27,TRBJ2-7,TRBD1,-,TGTGCCAGCAGTTTGACAGGGTTCTCCTACGAGCAGTACTTC,CASSLTGFSYEQYF
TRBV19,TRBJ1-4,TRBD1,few,TGTGCCAGCCGGGACAGGGTCGGAGAAAAACTGTTTTTT,CASRDRVGEKLFF